The next 15 T cell receptor beta chains were all read from a single sample in a study of blood T cells in healthy people across ages. Using a J-beta primer mix together with a sample-barcoded 5' primer, a second PCR was run for about 7 to 12 cycles. TCRdb fed the 5' RACE reads into MiXCR, producing one record per CDR3 protein. The data hold about 580,000 distinct CDR3 sequences, with roughly 48% observed a single time. The sample was blood. These receptors came from an elderly man in good health.

On this clonotype: This may come from a read error, since a much larger clone is one base off. The chain combines TRBV7-2 with TRBJ2-7; D unclear. The CDR3 runs to 12 residues. V lost 3 bases to trimming and J lost 1 base, with 4 bases between them. Germline V gene sequence: CDR1 SGHTA, CDR2 FQGNSA. This CDR3 is CASSFTSYEQYF. The CDR3 region has the DNA TGTGCCAGCAGCTTTACGTCCTACGAGCAGTACTTC.

This clonotype has only a few counts. CDR3 region: CSARERRVHEQYF. In nucleotides, the CDR3 is TGCAGTGCTAGAGAACGCAGGGTCCACGAGCAGTACTTC. The chain has TRBV20-1 and TRBJ2-7, with D perhaps matching TRBD1 (5 bases). Germline V lookup: CDR1 DFQATT, CDR2 SNEGSKA (reference sequence). The V and J ends lost 0 bases and 5 bases respectively, with 11 bases between them. CDR3 length: 13 amino acids.

The genes are TRBV20-1 and TRBJ2-1; TRBD2 aligns across 12 bases. Trimming at V came to 6 bases and at J to 12 bases, leaving 15 bases not matched to a gene. Per germline, CDR1 DFQATT and CDR2 SNEGSKA (reference sequence). This CDR3 region has 15 residues. The CDR3 here is CSASGLAGTVSVQFF. In nucleotides, the CDR3 is TGCAGTGCCAGCGGACTAGCGGGAACAGTTAGCGTGCAGTTCTTC.

This sequence joins TRBV28 and TRBJ2-1; TRBD2 agrees at 12 bases. Unmatched junction bases numbered 12, after V lost 7 bases and J lost 8 bases. Germline CDR1 MDHEN, CDR2 SYDVKM. CDR3 size: 16 residues. The CDR3, as DNA: TGTGCCAGCATTAGAGGACTAGCGGGGACTTTGGATGAGCAGTTCTTC. Protein: CASIRGLAGTLDEQFF.

This clonotype was picked up one time. The J gene is TRBJ1-5, the V gene TRBV6-6, with TRBD1 identical over 7 bases. This CDR3 has 12 amino acids. Trimming cost V 11 bases and J 2 bases; bases outside gene matches: 3. CDR1 is MNHNY, CDR2 SVGAGI, per germline (reference sequence). For the CDR3, the DNA is TGTGCCGTCGGGACAGGCAATCAGCCCCAGCATTTT. Its translation is CAVGTGNQPQHF.

This clonotype was found a few times. As DNA, the CDR3 is TGTGCCAGCAGCTTAGCGAGTGGTCCTGGAAACACCATATATTTT. It translates to CASSLASGPGNTIYF. The chain has TRBV7-2 and TRBJ1-3; D gene ambiguous. Germline CDR1 and CDR2: SGHTA and FQGNSA. The ends were cut back, 0 bases at V and 2 bases at J, with 8 bases in the middle. CDR3 length: 15 amino acids.

The rearrangement joins TRBV2 to TRBJ2-5; tentative D call: TRBD2 (9 bases). The CDR3 length is 13 residues. V lost 4 bases to trimming and J lost 9 bases, with 15 bases between them. CDR1 SNHLY and CDR2 FYNNEI come from the germline V gene. The DNA of the CDR3 is TGTGCCAGCAGTGGTCTAGCGGGACAGGCCCAGTACTTC. It is translated as CASSGLAGQAQYF.

This clonotype was counted a few times. The chain couples TRBV20-1 to TRBJ2-7; 8 positions agree with TRBD1. The J segment lost 3 bases and the V segment lost 7 bases, leaving 8 bases of the junction unmatched. The CDR3 runs to 13 residues. Germline lookup yields CDR1 DFQATT and CDR2 SNEGSKA (reference sequence). The CDR3 loop reads CSVARGPDYEQYF. CDR3 in DNA: TGCAGTGTAGCCAGGGGGCCCGACTACGAGCAGTACTTC.

This clonotype was observed a handful of times. The rearrangement uses TRBV10-3 and TRBJ2-5; 7 bases are a match to TRBD1. This CDR3 is built from 14 residues. V gave up 0 bases and J gave up 5 bases; unmatched junction bases: 3. Germline V gives CDR1 ENHRY, CDR2 SYGVKD. The CDR3 is CAISESRGPETQYF. DNA of the CDR3: TGTGCCATCAGTGAGTCAAGGGGGCCGGAGACCCAGTACTTC.

This clonotype was observed a handful of times. This chain uses TRBV6-6 with TRBJ2-3; D might be TRBD2 (6 bases). The V end lost 2 bases, the J end lost 4 bases, and 16 bases lay between the germline ends. There are 16 residues in the CDR3. Per the germline V gene, CDR1 is MNHNY and CDR2 is SVGAGI (reference sequence). Written as DNA, the CDR3 is TGTGCCAGCAGTTACGGGTGGGACCCTAGCGCAGATACGCAGTATTTT. Its translation is CASSYGWDPSADTQYF.

This chain links TRBV11-2 with TRBJ1-2, with D uncertain. From germline, CDR1 is SGHAT and CDR2 FQNNGV. Trimming cost V 8 bases and J 3 bases, with 10 bases left between them. The CDR3 totals 12 residues. CDR3 in amino acids: CASGLSYYGYTF. The CDR3 DNA reads TGTGCCAGCGGACTCAGCTACTATGGCTACACCTTC.

This clonotype was counted only a few times. V is TRBV2 and J is TRBJ2-1; a weak D match, TRBD2 (6 bases). The V gene's germline CDR1 is SNHLY and CDR2 FYNNEI. V dropped 9 bases and J dropped 4 bases, with 13 bases sitting between them. The CDR3 consists of 13 residues. The CDR3 protein is CASLGTPYNEQFF. In DNA form, the CDR3 reads TGTGCCAGTCTCGGGACTCCTTACAATGAGCAGTTCTTC.

The chain is built from TRBV28 and TRBJ2-1; possible D gene TRBD2, 5 bases. Trimming removed 6 bases at V and 3 bases at J, with 21 bases between. CDR1 is MDHEN, CDR2 SYDVKM, per germline. The CDR3 covers 17 residues. CDR3 coding DNA: TGTGCCAGCAGCCGCCCCCCCAGCGGAACTATCTACAATGAGCAGTTCTTC. Protein product: CASSRPPSGTIYNEQFF. Drawing the rest from reference TRBV28 and TRBJ2-1, the complete variable domain is DVKVTQSSRYLVKRTGEKVFLECVQDMDHENMFWYRQDPGLGLRLIYFSYDVKMKEKGDIPEGYSVSREKKERFSLILESASTNQTSMYLCASSRPPSGTIYNEQFFGPGTRLTVL.

The chain is built from TRBV20-1 and TRBJ1-4; no firm D call. Trimming left V 3 bases short and J 2 bases short, with 7 bases between. CDR1 and CDR2 (germline): DFQATT, SNEGSKA (reference sequence). CDR3 length: 13 residues. CDR3 DNA: TGCAGTGCTAGGGGGTTTACTAATGAAAAACTGTTTTTT. It translates to CSARGFTNEKLFF.

This chain links TRBV6-6 with TRBJ2-1; 9 bases match TRBD1. CDR3 size: 16 residues. Germline V lookup: CDR1 MNHNY, CDR2 SVGAGI (reference sequence). V gave up 2 bases and J gave up 6 bases; unmatched junction bases: 8. CDR3 in DNA: TGTGCCAGCAGTTACCCTCCGGGACAGGGTGGCAATGAGCAGTTCTTC. Protein sequence: CASSYPPGQGGNEQFF.